This TCR beta chain was observed in a study of blood T cell repertoires in COVID-19. Looking at the study overall: The United States, Italy and Spain were the sources of the acute and convalescent COVID-19 samples. Sources were T cells, B-cell-depleted T cells, or PBMCs; the material itself was cDNA or gDNA.

The CDR3 totals 15 residues. Losses at the gene ends were 5 bases for V and 5 bases for J; bases not matched to a gene: 7. CDR1 is SGHNT and CDR2 is YENEEA in the germline V gene. Method: immunoSEQ multiplex PCR; TCRdb's copy keeps in-frame clones and lacks some. In the table there are under 150,000 clones, approximately 85% of which are singletons. This TCR derives from a human donor in a cohort sampled during active COVID-19. V gene TRBV11-3 combines with J gene TRBJ2-1; TRBD2 agrees at 9 bases. The sequencing sample was made of peripheral blood. CDR3 DNA sequence: TGTGCCAGCAGCCCGCGGGGGGGAGTGCACAATGAGCAGTTCTTC. It codes for CASSPRGGVHNEQFF.